This T cell receptor (beta chain) is from a study of blood T cell repertoires in COVID-19. Assay used: immunoSEQ multiplex PCR; TCRdb lists only in-frame clones, some missing. The profile shows roughly 180,000 clones, about nine tenths of them singletons. This clonotype originated in a woman under 40 who had recovered from COVID-19. The sample consisted of PBMCs or T cells enriched from blood (not recorded which).

CDR3 nucleotide sequence: TGCAGTGCTAGTGGTGGGGGGTACACCTACAATGAGCAGTTCTTC. Translating it yields CSASGGGYTYNEQFF. V is TRBV20-1 and J is TRBJ2-1; the D gene is possibly TRBD2 (6 bases). CDR1 DFQATT and CDR2 SNEGSKA come from the germline V gene (reference sequence). Trimming removed 3 bases at V and 2 bases at J, with 14 bases between. The CDR3 runs to 15 residues.